This T cell receptor beta chain was documented in a study of shared clonotypes between healthy human individuals. Profiled with immunoSEQ multiplex PCR; TCRdb holds only in-frame clones, not every one. Here the sample spans 2,500,000 or so clones, 92% being singletons. Donors comprised only Caucasian adults living in Nashville, Tennessee. The CDR3 has 14 residues. The germline CDR1 and CDR2 sequences are SGHTA and FQGNSA. Trimming pared 5 bases from V and 3 bases from J, leaving 13 bases between. The receptor's source is a man aged 18 to 35 in good health. Some clones in this sample may be carry-over from other donors' samples. Sequenced sample: naive CD4+ T cells from PBMCs. Subset given: CD45RA+ positively selected. The rearrangement links TRBV7-2 to TRBJ1-1, with D possibly TRBD1 on 5 matching bases. The CDR3 loop reads CASSPQGWDTEAFF. DNA of the CDR3: TGTGCCAGCAGCCCCCAGGGTTGGGACACTGAAGCTTTCTTT.